Listed here is a single TCR beta chain. Its antigen is not identified. The source of the sample is a study of T cells after yellow fever vaccination. The study, taken as a whole, reports: A small proportion of clonotypes was detected in both the CD4 and CD8 compartments. A secondary response was less intense yet reached its peak sooner, at day 5 versus 15. Reappearance after the booster was seen for most primary-vaccination clones, at roughly 96% CD4 and about 90% CD8.

Each CDR3 protein gets one entry after TCRdb re-called the 5' RACE reads with MiXCR. The sample yields around 120,000 distinct CDR3 sequences, 13% to 15% seen once. The CDR3 is made up of 14 amino acids. V trimming: 8 bases; J trimming: 10 bases; junction bases outside the gene matches: 12. The clonotype originates from a man aged 18-30 years who received the YFV17D yellow fever vaccine. The chain combines TRBV12-3 or TRBV12-4 with TRBJ2-1, with 9 bases aligning to TRBD2. This material consisted of CD8+ T cells sorted from PBMCs, taken 5 days after the yellow fever booster vaccination. The CDR3 is CASCSGGPLSEQFF. The CDR3 region has the DNA TGTGCCAGCTGCAGCGGGGGGCCCTTATCAGAGCAGTTCTTC.